Reported below is one T cell receptor beta chain. Study members were between roughly 18 and 100 years old and lived in approximately 25 US regions. Categorization into cohorts depended on clinical history that participants reported. This record comes from a study of blood T cell repertoires in COVID-19. Original data processing: By means of reference gene primer amplification, nucleated cell counts were estimated. Profiling relied on immunoSEQ multiplex PCR, and the TCRdb table lists in-frame clones only, not all of them. The V and J calls and the clone size are those of that table, but D and trimming were determined from the DNA. This table has roughly 230,000 clones, around 81% appearing once. The specimen was PBMCs or T cells enriched from blood (not recorded which). This sequence originates from a man aged 45-60 years who had recovered from COVID-19.

For the CDR3, the DNA is TGCAGCGCCGGGGGGACAGGGGCCTACGTCGAGCAGTACTTC. Residues: CSAGGTGAYVEQYF. The V and J genes are TRBV29-1 and TRBJ2-7, with 10 bases identical to TRBD1. This CDR3 is 14 amino acids long. V lost 7 bases and J lost 6; bases outside the gene matches: 12. Germline V CDR1 and CDR2: SQVTM, ANQGSEA.